Given below is one T cell receptor beta chain in context. Its antigen is currently unknown. The source of the sample is a study of T cell responses to AZD1222 COVID-19 vaccine. Study results and limitations: Regions left unmutated in variants are reportedly the target of nearly half of spike-specific TCRs.

The protocol was immunoSEQ multiplex PCR, while the TCRdb copy is restricted to in-frame clones and leaves out a portion. The table lists 150,000 to 200,000 clones, almost 95% of them singletons. Trimming removed 7 bases from V and 5 bases from J; junction bases left unmatched: 13. This CDR3 contains 15 residues. Germline V gives CDR1 SGHAT, CDR2 FQNNGV. The chain is built from TRBV11-2 and TRBJ2-7, with 8 nucleotides matching TRBD2. This specimen was peripheral blood, taken on day 0 of AZD1222 vaccination. The TCR was taken from an adult in good health. In DNA, the CDR3 is TGTGCCAGCACCGAACCCGGGAGGGAAGCTCACGAGCAGTACTTC. Translating gives CASTEPGREAHEQYF.